The clone carrying this T cell receptor (beta chain) was detected a few times. Its antigen is currently unknown. The sample is drawn from a study of T-cell memory formation after mild COVID-19. On the study more broadly: Most TCR clusters belonged to a single donor. Overall study results and limits: Contracting clones, day 15 to 85, had balanced CD4/CD8, and later expanders favored CD4+. Of the contracting clones, CD4+ ones lay mainly in CM and EM, and CD8+ ones in EMRA. A subset of responding clones appeared in pre-infection memory, suggesting cross-reactive memory joined.

TCRdb used MiXCR to reprocess the 5' RACE reads, holding one entry per CDR3 protein. Among roughly 370,000 distinct CDR3 sequences, about 16% were seen once, and the ten largest hold roughly a fifth. The CDR3 sequence is 16 residues long. Germline V gene lookup returns CDR1 LGHNA and CDR2 YNFKEQ. Trimming left V 1 base short and J 1 base short, with 13 bases between. The TCR originated in a man aged 18 to 35 who had mild COVID-19 (a few samples of this study predate the infection). Cell type and time point are not known. This sequence joins TRBV4-2 and TRBJ2-5, with D possibly being TRBD2 (6 bases). The sample was PBMCs or a T cell subset sorted from them (not recorded which). In DNA, the CDR3 is TGTGCCAGCAGCCAAGTACAGGTGGAGGGCCAAGAGACCCAGTACTTC. It encodes CASSQVQVEGQETQYF.